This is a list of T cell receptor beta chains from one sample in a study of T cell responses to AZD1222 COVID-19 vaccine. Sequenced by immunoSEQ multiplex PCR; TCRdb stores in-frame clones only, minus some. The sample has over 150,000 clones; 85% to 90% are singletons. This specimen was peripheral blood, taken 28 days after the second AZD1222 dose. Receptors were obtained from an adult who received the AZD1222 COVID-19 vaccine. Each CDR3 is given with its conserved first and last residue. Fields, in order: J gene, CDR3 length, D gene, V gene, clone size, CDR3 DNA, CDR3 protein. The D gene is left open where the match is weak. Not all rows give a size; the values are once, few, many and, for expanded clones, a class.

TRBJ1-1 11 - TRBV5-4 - TGTGCCAGCAGCGCCCCCTCTGAAGCTTTCTTT CASSAPSEAFF
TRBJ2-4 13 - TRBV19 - TGTGCCAGTAGTATAGCCCACCGGGACATTCAGTACTTC CASSIAHRDIQYF
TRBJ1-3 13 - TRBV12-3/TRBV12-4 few TGTGCCAGCAGTTGGGGGTCTGGAAACACCATATATTTT CASSWGSGNTIYF
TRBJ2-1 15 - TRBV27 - TGTGCCAGCAGTTTAAGGGCTAACTCCTACAATGAGCAGTTCTTC CASSLRANSYNEQFF
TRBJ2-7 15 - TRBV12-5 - TGTGCTAGTGGTTTGGATGGGCCATCTCCGTACGAGCAGTACTTC CASGLDGPSPYEQYF
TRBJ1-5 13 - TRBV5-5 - TGTGCCAGCAGCTTGACAGAAAATCAGCCCCAGCATTTT CASSLTENQPQHF
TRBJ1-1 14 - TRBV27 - TGTGCCAGCAGTTTAGGCCTTCTGAACACTGAAGCTTTCTTT CASSLGLLNTEAFF
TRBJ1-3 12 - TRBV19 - TGTGCCAGTACCAACTCTGGAAACACCATATATTTT CASTNSGNTIYF
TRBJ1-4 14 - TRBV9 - TGTGCCAGCAGCAAACAGGGCAGGAGCGAAAAACTGTTTTTT CASSKQGRSEKLFF
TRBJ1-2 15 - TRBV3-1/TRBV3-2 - TGTGCCAGCAGCCCCCTGGGGAGGAGTAACTATGGCTACACCTTC CASSPLGRSNYGYTF
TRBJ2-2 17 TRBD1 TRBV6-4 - TGTGCCAGCAGGCCCGGCCCCCCAGGGGGTGACACCGGGGAGCTGTTTTTT CASRPGPPGGDTGELFF
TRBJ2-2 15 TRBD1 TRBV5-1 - TGCGCCAGCAGCATACAGGGGCCGAACACCGGGGAGCTGTTTTTT CASSIQGPNTGELFF
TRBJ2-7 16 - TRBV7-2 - TGTGCCAGCAGCTTTGGCCGGGGGCAGGGGGAAGGGGAGCAGTACTTC CASSFGRGQGEGEQYF
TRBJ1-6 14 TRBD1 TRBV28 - TGTGCCAGCAGTAGAGGGGGCGCGGATTCACCCCTCCACTTT CASSRGGADSPLHF
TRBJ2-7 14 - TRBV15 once TGTGCCACCAGCAGGGATTTAAGGGGCTACGAGCAGTACTTC CATSRDLRGYEQYF
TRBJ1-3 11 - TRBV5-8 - TGTGCCAGCAGTCAAAGGGGACGGATATATTTT CASSQRGRIYF
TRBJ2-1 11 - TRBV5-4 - TGTGCCAGCAGCTTTATCAATGAGCAGTTCTTC CASSFINEQFF
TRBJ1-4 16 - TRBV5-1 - TGCGCCAGCAGCTTGGGGCCGCCAGGCACTAATGAAAAACTGTTTTTT CASSLGPPGTNEKLFF
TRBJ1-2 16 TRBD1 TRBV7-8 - TGTGCCAGCAGCTTACGCAGGGGGCAAAATATTTATGGCTACACCTTC CASSLRRGQNIYGYTF
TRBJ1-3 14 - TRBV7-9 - TGTGCCAGCAGCTTTGAGGCGGGTGGGAACACCATATATTTT CASSFEAGGNTIYF
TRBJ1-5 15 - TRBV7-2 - TGTGCCAGCAGCCCCCAATTGGTGAACAATCAGCCCCAGCATTTT CASSPQLVNNQPQHF
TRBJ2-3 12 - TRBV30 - TGTGCCTGGACCCCAAGCACAGATACGCAGTATTTT CAWTPSTDTQYF
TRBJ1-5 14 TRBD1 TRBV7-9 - TGTGCCAGCAGCTCGACAGGGTTGGAGCAGCCCCAGCATTTT CASSSTGLEQPQHF
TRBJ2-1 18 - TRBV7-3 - TGTGCCAGCAGCTTAAGACACCCAGGGGGGGCCAAAGGGAATGAGCAGTTCTTC CASSLRHPGGAKGNEQFF
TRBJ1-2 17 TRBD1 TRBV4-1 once TGCGCCAGCAGCCAAGAGAGGGGACAGGGATGGAACTATGGCTACACCTTC CASSQERGQGWNYGYTF
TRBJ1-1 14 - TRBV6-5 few TGTGCCAGCAGTTACACACCTACGGACACTGAAGCTTTCTTT CASSYTPTDTEAFF
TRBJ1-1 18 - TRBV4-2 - TGTGCCAGCAGCCAAGAAGTCCGGGACAACTACCAGAACACTGAAGCTTTCTTT CASSQEVRDNYQNTEAFF
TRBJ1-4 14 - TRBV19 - TGTGCCAGTAAACCGGGACCAGATAATGAAAAACTGTTTTTT CASKPGPDNEKLFF
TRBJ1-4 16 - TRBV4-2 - TGTGCCAGCAGCCAATTCGACAGTGCAACTAATGAAAAACTGTTTTTT CASSQFDSATNEKLFF
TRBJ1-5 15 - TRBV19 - TGTGCCAGTAACGCTTTCCGGGAGAAGAATCAGCCCCAGCATTTT CASNAFREKNQPQHF
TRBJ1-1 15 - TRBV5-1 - TGCGCCAGCAGCTTGGGGGTTAACCTTAACACTGAAGCTTTCTTT CASSLGVNLNTEAFF
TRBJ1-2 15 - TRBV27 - TGTGCCAGCAGTTTATCGTCAGGGACTAACTATGGCTACACCTTC CASSLSSGTNYGYTF
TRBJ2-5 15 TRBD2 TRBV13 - TGTGCCAGCAGCCTCCGAGCGGGGGGGCGGAAGACCCAGTACTTC CASSLRAGGRKTQYF
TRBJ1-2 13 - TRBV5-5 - TGTGCCAGCAGCTTGGGACAGAACTATGGCTACACCTTC CASSLGQNYGYTF
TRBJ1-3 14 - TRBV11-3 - TGTGCCAGCTCGGTCGGGGGAAAGGGAAACACCATATATTTT CASSVGGKGNTIYF
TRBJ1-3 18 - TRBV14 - TGTGCCAGCAGCCAAGATTGGGGGCAACTGGTCTCTGGAAACACCATATATTTT CASSQDWGQLVSGNTIYF
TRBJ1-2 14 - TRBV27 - TGTGCCAGCAGTCCCGGGACGACTATCTATGGCTACACCTTC CASSPGTTIYGYTF
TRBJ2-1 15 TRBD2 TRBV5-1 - TGCGCCAGCAGCTTGGCGTCTAGCGGGTACAATGAGCAGTTCTTC CASSLASSGYNEQFF
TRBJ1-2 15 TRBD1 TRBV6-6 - TGTGCCAGCAGATTTTACACAGGGGGTCAAGGTGGCTACACCTTC CASRFYTGGQGGYTF
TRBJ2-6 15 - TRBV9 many TGTGCCAGCAGCGCCGCTAAAGCCGGGGCCAACGTCCTGACTTTC CASSAAKAGANVLTF
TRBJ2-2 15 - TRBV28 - TGTGCCAGCGGAGGAGCCTCCCGGGGCACCGGGGAGCTGTTTTTT CASGGASRGTGELFF
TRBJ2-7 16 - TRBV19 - TGTGCCAGTAGTATAGTTTCTGGTGGGGGAGGCTACGAGCAGTACTTC CASSIVSGGGGYEQYF
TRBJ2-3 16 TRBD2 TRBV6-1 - TGTGCCAGCAGTGAGGCCATGGGCGGGGGTAGGGATACGCAGTATTTT CASSEAMGGGRDTQYF
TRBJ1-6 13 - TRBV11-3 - TGTGCCAGCAGCTTAGTGGGCAATTCACCCCTCCACTTT CASSLVGNSPLHF
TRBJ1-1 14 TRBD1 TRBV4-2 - TGTGCCAGCAGCCAAGGTCCCACAGGGGAGTGGGCTTTCTTT CASSQGPTGEWAFF
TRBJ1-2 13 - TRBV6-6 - TGTGCCAGCAGGACAGGAGTAAACTATGGCTACACCTTC CASRTGVNYGYTF
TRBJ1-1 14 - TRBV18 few TGTGCCAGCTCACTTCCGACGCTGAACACTGAAGCTTTCTTT CASSLPTLNTEAFF
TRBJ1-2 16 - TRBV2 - TGTGCCAGCCCACGTCGATCACAGGGCGTTAACTATGGCTACACCTTC CASPRRSQGVNYGYTF
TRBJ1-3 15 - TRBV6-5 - TGTGCCAGCAGTTACTCTCTTTACTCTGGAAACACCATATATTTT CASSYSLYSGNTIYF
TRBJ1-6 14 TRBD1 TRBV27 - TGTGCCAGCAGTCCCAGACAGGGCCTTTCACCCCTCCACTTT CASSPRQGLSPLHF
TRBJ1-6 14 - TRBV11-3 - TGTGCCAGCAGCTTTAGTGGGGGGAATTCACCCCTCCACTTT CASSFSGGNSPLHF
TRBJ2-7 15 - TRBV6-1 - TGTGCCAGCAGTGATCAGCCAGGGACGACCTACGAGCAGTACTTC CASSDQPGTTYEQYF
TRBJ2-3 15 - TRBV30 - TGTGCCTGGAACCGACACCACAAGGGCACAGATACGCAGTATTTT CAWNRHHKGTDTQYF
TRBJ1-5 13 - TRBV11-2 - TGTGCCAGCAGCTTAGTTGGCGATCAGCCCCAGCATTTT CASSLVGDQPQHF
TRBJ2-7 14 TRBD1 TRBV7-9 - TGTGCCAGCAGCGACAGGGGGCCCAATTACGAGCAGTACTTC CASSDRGPNYEQYF
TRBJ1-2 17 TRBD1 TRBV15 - TGTGCCACCAGCAGAGATCGGGACAGGGCACAAGTCTATGGCTACACCTTC CATSRDRDRAQVYGYTF
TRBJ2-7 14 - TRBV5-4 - TGTGCCAGCAGCCCCTCGGGTTACAACTACGAGCAGTACTTC CASSPSGYNYEQYF
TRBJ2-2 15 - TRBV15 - TGTGCCACCAGCAGAGGACAGTTTAACACCGGGGAGCTGTTTTTT CATSRGQFNTGELFF
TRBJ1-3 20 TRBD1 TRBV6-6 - TGTGCCAGCAGCATTAACAGGGGGCCGGGTTCAGAACTCTCTGGAAACACCATATATTTT CASSINRGPGSELSGNTIYF